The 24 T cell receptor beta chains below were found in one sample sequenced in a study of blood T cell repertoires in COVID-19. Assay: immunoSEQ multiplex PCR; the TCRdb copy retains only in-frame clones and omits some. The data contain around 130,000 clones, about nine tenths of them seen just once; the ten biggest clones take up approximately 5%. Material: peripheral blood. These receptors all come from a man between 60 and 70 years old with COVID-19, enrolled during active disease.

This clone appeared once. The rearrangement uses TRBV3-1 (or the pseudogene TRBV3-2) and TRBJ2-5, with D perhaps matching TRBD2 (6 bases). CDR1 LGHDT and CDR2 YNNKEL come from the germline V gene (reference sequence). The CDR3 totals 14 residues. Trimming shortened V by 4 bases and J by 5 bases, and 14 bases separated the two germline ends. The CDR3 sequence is CASSPREISETQYF. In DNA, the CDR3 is TGTGCCAGCAGCCCTCGGGAGATTAGTGAGACCCAGTACTTC.

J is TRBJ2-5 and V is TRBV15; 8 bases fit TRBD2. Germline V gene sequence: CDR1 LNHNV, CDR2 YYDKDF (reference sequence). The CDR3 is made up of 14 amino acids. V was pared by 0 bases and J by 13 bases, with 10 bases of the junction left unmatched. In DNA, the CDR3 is TGTGCCACCAGCAGAGATCGCTCGGGAGGGCCGGTGTACTTC. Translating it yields CATSRDRSGGPVYF.

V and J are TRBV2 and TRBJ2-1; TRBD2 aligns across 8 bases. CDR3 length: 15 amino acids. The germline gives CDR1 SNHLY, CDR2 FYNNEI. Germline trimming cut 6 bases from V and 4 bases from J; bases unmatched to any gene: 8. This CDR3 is CASSGLGGRYNEQFF. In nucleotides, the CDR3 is TGTGCCAGCAGCGGTCTCGGCGGGAGGTACAATGAGCAGTTCTTC.

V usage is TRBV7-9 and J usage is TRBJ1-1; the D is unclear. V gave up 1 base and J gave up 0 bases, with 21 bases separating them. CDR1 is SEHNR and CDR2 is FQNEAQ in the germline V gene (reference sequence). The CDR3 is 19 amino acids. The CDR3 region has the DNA TGTGCCAGCAGCTTAGATTGGGGAAGGGTGGAGGGATTGAACACTGAAGCTTTCTTT. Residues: CASSLDWGRVEGLNTEAFF.

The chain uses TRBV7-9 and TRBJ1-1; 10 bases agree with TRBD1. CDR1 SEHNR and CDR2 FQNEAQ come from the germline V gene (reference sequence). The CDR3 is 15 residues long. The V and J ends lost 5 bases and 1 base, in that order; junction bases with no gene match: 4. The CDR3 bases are TGTGCCAGCAGCGCGGGACAGGGGCGGAACACTGAAGCTTTCTTT. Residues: CASSAGQGRNTEAFF.

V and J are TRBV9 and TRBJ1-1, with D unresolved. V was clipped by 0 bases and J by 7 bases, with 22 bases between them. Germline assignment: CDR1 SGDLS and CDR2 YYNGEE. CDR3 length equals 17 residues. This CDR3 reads CASSVGPDTKVRSEAFF. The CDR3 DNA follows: TGTGCCAGCAGCGTAGGTCCCGATACAAAGGTTCGGAGTGAAGCTTTCTTT.

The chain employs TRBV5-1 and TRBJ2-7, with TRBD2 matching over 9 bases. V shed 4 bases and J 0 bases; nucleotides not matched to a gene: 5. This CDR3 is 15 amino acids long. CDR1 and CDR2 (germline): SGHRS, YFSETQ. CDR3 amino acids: CASSGTLAGSYEQYF. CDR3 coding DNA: TGCGCCAGCAGCGGTACACTAGCGGGCTCCTACGAGCAGTACTTC.

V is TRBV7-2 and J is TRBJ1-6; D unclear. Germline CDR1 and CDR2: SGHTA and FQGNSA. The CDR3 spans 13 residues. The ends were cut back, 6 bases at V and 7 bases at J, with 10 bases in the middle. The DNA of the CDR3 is TGTGCCAGCAGACAGAGAGACAATTCACCCCTCCACTTT. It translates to CASRQRDNSPLHF.

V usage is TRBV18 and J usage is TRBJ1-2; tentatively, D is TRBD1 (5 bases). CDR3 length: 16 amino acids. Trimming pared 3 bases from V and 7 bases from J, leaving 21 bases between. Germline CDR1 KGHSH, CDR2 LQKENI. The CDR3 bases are TGTGCCAGCTCACCCACGTTTGGGGGGGATCATAGTGGCTACACCTTC. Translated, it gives CASSPTFGGDHSGYTF. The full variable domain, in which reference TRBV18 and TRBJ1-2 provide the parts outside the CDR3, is NAGVMQNPRHLVRRRGQEARLRCSPMKGHSHVYWYRQLPEEGLKFMVYLQKENIIDESGMPKERFSAEFPKEGPSILRIQQVVRGDSAAYFCASSPTFGGDHSGYTFGSGTRLTVV.

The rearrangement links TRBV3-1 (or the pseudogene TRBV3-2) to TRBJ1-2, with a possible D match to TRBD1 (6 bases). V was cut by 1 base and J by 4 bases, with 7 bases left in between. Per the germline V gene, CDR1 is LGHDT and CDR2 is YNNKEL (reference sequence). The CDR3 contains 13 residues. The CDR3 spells CASSQGQAYGYTF. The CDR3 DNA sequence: TGTGCCAGCAGCCAAGGACAGGCCTATGGCTACACCTTC.

This chain's CDR3 is CASSGSSSYEQYF. CDR3 nucleotides: TGCGCCAGCAGTGGTAGCAGCTCCTACGAGCAGTACTTC. The rearrangement joins TRBV10-1 to TRBJ2-7, with unresolved D. Germline V gives CDR1 WNHNN, CDR2 SYGVQD (reference sequence). The CDR3 runs 13 residues. V gave up 4 bases and J gave up 0 bases, with 7 bases separating them.

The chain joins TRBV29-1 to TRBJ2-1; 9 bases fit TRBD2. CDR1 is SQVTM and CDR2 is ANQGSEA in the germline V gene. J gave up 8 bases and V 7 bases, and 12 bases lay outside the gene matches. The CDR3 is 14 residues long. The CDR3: CSASLAGVGDEQFF. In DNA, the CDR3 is TGCAGCGCCTCCTTAGCGGGAGTCGGGGATGAGCAGTTCTTC.

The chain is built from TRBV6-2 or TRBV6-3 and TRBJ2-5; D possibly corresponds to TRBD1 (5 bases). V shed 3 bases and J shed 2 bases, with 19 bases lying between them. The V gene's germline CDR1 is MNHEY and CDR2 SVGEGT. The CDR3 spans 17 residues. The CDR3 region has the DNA TGTGCCAGCAGTTATGGGGTACAGGCGCTACCACAAGAGACCCAGTACTTC. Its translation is CASSYGVQALPQETQYF.

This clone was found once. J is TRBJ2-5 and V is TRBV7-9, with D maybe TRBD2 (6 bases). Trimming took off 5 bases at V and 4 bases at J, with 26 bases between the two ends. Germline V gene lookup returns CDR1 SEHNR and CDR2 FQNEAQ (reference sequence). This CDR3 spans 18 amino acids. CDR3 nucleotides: TGTGCCAGCAGCATACCCCAAAGCGGGTTAGAGTTACGAGAGACCCAGTACTTC. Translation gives CASSIPQSGLELRETQYF. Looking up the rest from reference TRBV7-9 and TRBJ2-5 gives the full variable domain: DTGVSQNPRHKITKRGQNVTFRCDPISEHNRLYWYRQTLGQGPEFLTYFQNEAQLEKSRLLSDRFSAERPKGSFSTLEIQRTEQGDSAMYLCASSIPQSGLELRETQYFGPGTRLLVL.

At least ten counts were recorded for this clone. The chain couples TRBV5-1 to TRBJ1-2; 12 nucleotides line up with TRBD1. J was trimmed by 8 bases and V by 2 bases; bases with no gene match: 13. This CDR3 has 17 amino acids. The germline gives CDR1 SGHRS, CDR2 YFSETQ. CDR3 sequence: CASSFGDRGQIADGYTF. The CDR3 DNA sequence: TGCGCCAGCAGCTTTGGGGACAGGGGGCAGATCGCCGACGGCTACACCTTC.

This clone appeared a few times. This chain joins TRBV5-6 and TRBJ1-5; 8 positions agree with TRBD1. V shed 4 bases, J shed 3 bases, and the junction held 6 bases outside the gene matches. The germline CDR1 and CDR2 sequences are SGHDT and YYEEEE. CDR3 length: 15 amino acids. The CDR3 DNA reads TGTGCCAGCAGCCCCGGGACAGGCTACAATCAGCCCCAGCATTTT. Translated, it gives CASSPGTGYNQPQHF.

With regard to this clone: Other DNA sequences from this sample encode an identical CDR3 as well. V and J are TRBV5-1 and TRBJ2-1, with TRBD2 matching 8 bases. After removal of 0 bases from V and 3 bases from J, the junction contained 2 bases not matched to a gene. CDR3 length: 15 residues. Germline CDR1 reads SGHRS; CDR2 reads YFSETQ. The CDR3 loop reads CASSLGLAGYNEQFF. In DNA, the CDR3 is TGCGCCAGCAGCTTGGGTCTAGCGGGCTACAATGAGCAGTTCTTC. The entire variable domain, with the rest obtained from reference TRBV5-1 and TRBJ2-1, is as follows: KAGVTQTPRYLIKTRGQQVTLSCSPISGHRSVSWYQQTPGQGLQFLFEYFSETQRNKGNFPGRFSGRQFSNSRSEMNVSTLELGDSALYLCASSLGLAGYNEQFFGPGTRLTVL.

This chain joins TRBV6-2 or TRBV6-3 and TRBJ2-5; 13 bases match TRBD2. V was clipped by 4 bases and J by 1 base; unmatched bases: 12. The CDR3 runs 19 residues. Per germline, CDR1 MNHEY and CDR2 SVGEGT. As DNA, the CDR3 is TGTGCCAGCAGTTCGGGACTAGCGGGGTCATTACCATTCCAAGAGACCCAGTACTTC. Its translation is CASSSGLAGSLPFQETQYF.

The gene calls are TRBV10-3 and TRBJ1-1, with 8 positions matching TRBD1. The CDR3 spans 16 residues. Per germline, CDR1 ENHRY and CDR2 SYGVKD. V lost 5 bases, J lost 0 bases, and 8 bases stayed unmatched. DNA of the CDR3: TGTGCCATCAGTCGACAGGGGTCCTTTTTGAACACTGAAGCTTTCTTT. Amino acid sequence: CAISRQGSFLNTEAFF.

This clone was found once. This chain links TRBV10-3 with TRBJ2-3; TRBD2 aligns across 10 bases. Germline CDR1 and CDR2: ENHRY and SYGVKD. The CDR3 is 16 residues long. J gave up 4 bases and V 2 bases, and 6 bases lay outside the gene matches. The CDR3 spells CAISEIAAGGPDTQYF. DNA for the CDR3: TGTGCCATCAGTGAGATAGCAGCGGGAGGGCCAGATACGCAGTATTTT.

Here the CDR3 DNA reads TGCGCCAGCAGTCACCCGGACAGGGGGCTGGGAAACACCGGGGAGCTGTTTTTT. This codes for CASSHPDRGLGNTGELFF. V and J are TRBV23-1 and TRBJ2-2, with 11 bases identical to TRBD1. TRBV23-1 belongs to the ORF category, with a function that is uncertain. J was trimmed by 2 bases and V by 3 bases; bases with no gene match: 8. CDR3 length: 18 amino acids.

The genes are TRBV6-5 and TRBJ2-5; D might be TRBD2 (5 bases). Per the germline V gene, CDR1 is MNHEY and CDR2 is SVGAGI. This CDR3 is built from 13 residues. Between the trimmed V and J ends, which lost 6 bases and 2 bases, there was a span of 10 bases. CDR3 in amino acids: CASRGSFQETQYF. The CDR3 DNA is TGTGCCAGCAGAGGGAGCTTTCAAGAGACCCAGTACTTC.

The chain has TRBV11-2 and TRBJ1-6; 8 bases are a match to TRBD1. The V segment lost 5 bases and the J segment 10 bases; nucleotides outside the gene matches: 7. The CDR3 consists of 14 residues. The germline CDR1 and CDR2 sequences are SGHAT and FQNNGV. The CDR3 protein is CASSTGTGGSPLHF. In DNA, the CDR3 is TGTGCCAGCAGCACCGGGACAGGAGGGTCACCCCTCCACTTT. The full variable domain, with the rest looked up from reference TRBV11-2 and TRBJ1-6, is EAGVAQSPRYKIIEKRQSVAFWCNPISGHATLYWYQQILGQGPKLLIQFQNNGVVDDSQLPKDRFSAERLKGVDSTLKIQPAKLEDSAVYLCASSTGTGGSPLHFGNGTRLTVT.

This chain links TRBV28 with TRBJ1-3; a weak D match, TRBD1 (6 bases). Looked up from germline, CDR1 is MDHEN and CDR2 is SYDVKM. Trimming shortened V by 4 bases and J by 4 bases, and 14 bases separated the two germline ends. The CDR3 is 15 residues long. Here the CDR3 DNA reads TGTGCCAGCAGTTCCCCCGACAGGAAAGGAAACACCATATATTTT. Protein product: CASSSPDRKGNTIYF.